The clone carrying this T cell receptor beta chain was detected many times. The antigen is undetermined. This sample is part of a study of T cell repertoires in cytomegalovirus infection. Study-level information: Matching HLA type, along with CMV infection, was indicated by public TCR beta signatures.

TCRdb used MiXCR to reprocess the reads, holding one entry per CDR3 protein. The sample lists about 210,000 distinct CDR3 sequences, approximately 6.7% seen once, with under 7% in the top ten. The germline CDR1 and CDR2 sequences are SQVTM and ANQGSEA. This CDR3 spans 11 amino acids. Deletions cut 3 bases from V and 7 bases from J, with 7 bases between. Study observations and caveats: The study found HLA-C-restricted CMV-specific TCR beta clonotypes dominating the ex vivo response.

This clonotype was obtained from a human donor in good health (CMV status not recorded). Some clones in this sample may be carry-over from other donors' samples. The sample taken for sequencing was PBMCs. The chain carries TRBV29-1 and TRBJ1-3; D is undetermined. The CDR3 DNA reads as TGCAGCGTTGATAGAGGGAACACCATATATTTT. It is translated as CSVDRGNTIYF.